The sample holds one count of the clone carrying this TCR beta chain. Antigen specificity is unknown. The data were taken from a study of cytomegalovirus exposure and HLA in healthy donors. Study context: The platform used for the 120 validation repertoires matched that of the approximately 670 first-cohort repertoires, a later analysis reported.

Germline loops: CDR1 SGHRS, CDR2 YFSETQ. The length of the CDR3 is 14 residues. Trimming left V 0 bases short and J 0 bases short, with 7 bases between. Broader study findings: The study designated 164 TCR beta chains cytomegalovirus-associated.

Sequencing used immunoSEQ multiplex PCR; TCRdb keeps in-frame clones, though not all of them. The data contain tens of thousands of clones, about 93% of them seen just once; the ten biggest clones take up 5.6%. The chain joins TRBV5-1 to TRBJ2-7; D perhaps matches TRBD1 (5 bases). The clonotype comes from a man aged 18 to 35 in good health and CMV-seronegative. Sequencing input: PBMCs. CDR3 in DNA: TGCGCCAGCAGCTTGGGGGGCAGCTCCTACGAGCAGTACTTC. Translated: CASSLGGSSYEQYF.